A single sample gave rise to the 21 T cell receptor beta chains below, sequenced in a study of tumor-infiltrating lymphocytes in oesophageal squamous cell carcinoma (dated by TCRdb to 2016 to 2017). The receptor library was made with PCR. The listed sequencing device is Illumina HiSeq 2000. The public reads were reprocessed in TCRdb via fastp at Q25 and MiXCR, keeping in-frame beta chains. Rows are unified per CDR3 protein, each entry keeping the most common DNA and genes. For this sample there are more than 9,500 distinct CDR3 sequences; 50% to 60% appear just once. 32% of the sample is taken by the ten largest. Sequencing input: esophageal tumor tissue. These receptors came from a female donor with esophageal squamous cell carcinoma.

This clonotype has a handful of counts. The chain is built from TRBV27 and TRBJ1-1; 14 nucleotides agree with TRBD2. The last part of the DNA fits TRBJ2-3 better; the J call may be wrong. This CDR3 contains 17 residues. The germline gives CDR1 MNHEY, CDR2 SMNVEV (reference sequence). The CDR3 bases are TGTGCCAGCAGTTCGCGACTAGCGGGAGGGATCACAGATACGCAGTATTTT. It codes for CASSSRLAGGITDTQYF.

The chain carries TRBV7-6 and TRBJ2-3, with D possibly matching TRBD2 (6 bases). Germline assignment: CDR1 SGHVS and CDR2 FNYEAQ. This CDR3 comprises 15 residues. The germline V and J ends were trimmed by 1 base and 4 bases, with 12 bases remaining between them. CDR3 residues: CASSLGVSGSDTQYF. CDR3 DNA sequence: TGTGCCAGCAGCTTAGGGGTCAGCGGGTCAGATACGCAGTATTTT.

The V call is TRBV7-2, the J call TRBJ2-2; D ambiguous. V lost 6 bases, J lost 0 bases, and 14 bases lay in between. This CDR3 has 16 amino acids. From germline, CDR1 is SGHTA and CDR2 FQGNSA. CDR3 sequence: CASSYYQGTNTGELFF. The CDR3, as DNA: TGTGCCAGCAGTTATTACCAAGGAACGAACACCGGGGAGCTGTTTTTT.

This clonotype was found many times. The chain couples TRBV7-9 to TRBJ2-7; D is possibly TRBD2 (5 bases). The CDR3 runs to 12 residues. V dropped 10 bases and J dropped 4 bases, with 14 bases sitting between them. Per the germline V gene, CDR1 is SEHNR and CDR2 is FQNEAQ (reference sequence). As DNA, the CDR3 is TGTGCCACGACGCCCGGGAATTACGAGCAGTACTTC. Protein product: CATTPGNYEQYF.

The V and J genes are TRBV12-3 or TRBV12-4 and TRBJ2-7, with D perhaps TRBD1 (6 bases). The CDR3 is 15 residues long. V shed 6 bases and J shed 2 bases, with 17 bases lying between them. CDR3 loop: CASSLRVGATYEQYF. DNA for the CDR3: TGTGCCAGCAGCCTTCGTGTGGGGGCGACCTACGAGCAGTACTTC.

This clonotype has just one count. The chain combines TRBV7-6 with TRBJ2-3; 8 positions match TRBD2. There are 15 residues in the CDR3. V dropped 3 bases and J dropped 4; count of bases not matched to a gene: 6. CDR1 SGHVS and CDR2 FNYEAQ come from the germline V gene. The CDR3 region is CASSFLAGGADTQYF. The CDR3 nucleotides read TGTGCCAGCAGCTTTCTGGCGGGAGGAGCAGATACGCAGTATTTT.

The genes are TRBV7-4 and TRBJ2-7, with TRBD2 matching over 9 bases. Germline CDR1 and CDR2: SGHVT and SQSDAQ. The CDR3 spans 17 residues. V shed 8 bases, J shed 7 bases, and the junction held 21 bases outside the gene matches. The CDR3 sequence: CASGPAASGIFWNEQYF. In DNA, the CDR3 is TGTGCCAGCGGCCCAGCAGCTAGCGGGATCTTCTGGAATGAGCAGTACTTC.

The chain recombines TRBV11-3 with TRBJ2-1; 7 nucleotides align to TRBD2. The J call could be wrong; TRBJ2-7 is a better fit for the DNA end. CDR1 is SGHNT, CDR2 YENEEA, per germline. This CDR3 is 13 amino acids long. Here the CDR3 DNA reads TGTGCCAGCAACTCGGGGGGAATGGATGAGCAGTACTTC. Amino acid sequence: CASNSGGMDEQYF.

The chain employs TRBV7-9 and TRBJ2-3; D is perhaps TRBD1 or TRBD2 (5 bases each). The tail of the sequence fits TRBJ2-7 better, so the J call may be wrong. The CDR3 covers 15 residues. Germline V CDR1 and CDR2: SEHNR, FQNEAQ (reference sequence). The CDR3 is CASSLGGGGSYEQYF. The CDR3 DNA reads as TGTGCCAGCAGCTTAGGGGGTGGGGGAAGCTACGAGCAGTACTTC.

Concerning this clonotype: Likely a read error: the CDR3 ends without its conserved phenylalanine or tryptophan. The DNA is left out, because the CDR3 cannot be placed on it with certainty; the CDR3 is given as TCRdb lists it. The rearrangement links TRBV6-2 or TRBV6-3 to TRBJ2-7; TRBD1, as called in the table, went unchecked against the DNA. Inclusive of both ends, the CDR3 amounts to 14 amino acids. Germline values: CDR1 MNHEY, CDR2 SVGEGT. The CDR3 region is CASRDRHYGYTFGS.

This clonotype was picked up a small number of times. V and J are TRBV6-1 and TRBJ2-1; 8 bases align to TRBD2. Germline-derived CDR1 and CDR2 are MNHNS and SASEGT. The CDR3 is 15 residues long. V dropped 6 bases and J dropped 3; count of bases not matched to a gene: 7. This CDR3 reads CASRSGRAYYNEQFF. The CDR3 coding sequence is TGTGCCAGCAGGAGCGGGAGAGCCTACTACAATGAGCAGTTCTTC.

In the case of this clonotype: The conserved phenylalanine or tryptophan is not found at the CDR3 terminus, so this likely reflects a read error. The limits of the CDR3 on the DNA are not certain, so only TCRdb's listed CDR3 is given. This chain uses TRBV10-2 with TRBJ2-6; the D call in the table, TRBD2, was not verified against the DNA. From germline, CDR1 is WSHSY and CDR2 SAAADI. The CDR3 is 19 amino acids long, termini counted. CDR3 in amino acids: CASSELGLAVSYNEQFFGA.

This clonotype was detected ten times or more. The rearrangement joins TRBV18 to TRBJ2-1, with D perhaps TRBD1 (6 bases). The CDR3 contains 11 residues. Germline CDR1 and CDR2: KGHSH and LQKENI. V was pared by 4 bases and J by 8 bases, with 6 bases between. The CDR3: CASSRTDEQFF. For the CDR3, the DNA is TGTGCCAGCTCACGGACAGATGAGCAGTTCTTC.

Remarks on this clonotype: The CDR3 does not end in the conserved phenylalanine or tryptophan, so this is likely a read error. The DNA is omitted, as the CDR3 cannot be located on it reliably, and the CDR3 follows TCRdb's listing. This sequence joins TRBV7-2 and TRBJ2-6; no DNA check was done on the table's D call, TRBD2. The CDR3 extends over 20 residues, inclusive of both ends. Germline V CDR1 and CDR2: SGHTA, FQGNSA. The CDR3 here is CASSSGLAGASISYEQYFGA.

This clonotype showed up just a few times. The gene calls are TRBV7-3 and TRBJ2-1; TRBD1 is a possible D gene (5 bases). V gave up 2 bases and J gave up 1 base, with 9 bases separating them. CDR3 length: 15 amino acids. Germline assignment: CDR1 SGHTA and CDR2 FQGTGA. CDR3 sequence: CASSLQSGSYNEQFF. CDR3 in DNA: TGTGCCAGCAGCTTACAGTCAGGGTCCTACAATGAGCAGTTCTTC.

CDR3 in DNA: TGTGCCAGCAGTTTATATCAGGGAAACACCATATATTTT. Translation: CASSLYQGNTIYF. This chain joins TRBV28 and TRBJ1-1; D remains ambiguous. The DNA end is a closer match to TRBJ1-3, so the J assignment may be wrong. This CDR3 comprises 13 residues. Germline V gene lookup returns CDR1 MDHEN and CDR2 SYDVKM.

This rearrangement joins TRBV7-8 to TRBJ1-2; tentative D call: TRBD2 (6 bases). The DNA end favors TRBJ2-1, so the J call may be wrong. The CDR3 contains 16 residues. From germline, CDR1 is SGHVS and CDR2 FQNEAQ. CDR3 nucleotide sequence: TGTGCCAGCAGCCACCCCACTAGCAACGAAGACAATGAGCAGTTCTTC. Translating it yields CASSHPTSNEDNEQFF.

This clonotype was detected a few times. The CDR3 loop is CASSPRETQYF. CDR3 sequence (DNA): TGTGCCAGCAGTCCCCGAGAGACCCAGTACTTC. This chain uses TRBV7-8 with TRBJ2-5; D is unresolved. V was shortened by 6 bases and J by 4 bases, with 6 bases between the two germline ends. The CDR3 loop spans 11 amino acids. Germline V gene lookup returns CDR1 SGHVS and CDR2 FQNEAQ.

V usage is TRBV12-5 and J usage is TRBJ2-4; D unclear. The DNA end is a closer match to TRBJ2-1, so the J assignment may be wrong. The CDR3 extends over 11 amino acids. In germline, CDR1 is LGHNT, CDR2 FRNRAP. CDR3 region: CASGPGYEQFF. As DNA, the CDR3 is TGTGCTAGTGGTCCAGGCTATGAGCAGTTCTTC.

J is TRBJ2-3 and V is TRBV7-8, with 10 bases fitting TRBD2. Germline loops: CDR1 SGHVS, CDR2 FQNEAQ. The CDR3 loop spans 16 amino acids. The V and J ends lost 1 base and 3 bases, in that order; junction bases with no gene match: 4. The CDR3 sequence is CASSLVILAGTDTQYF. The CDR3 region has the DNA TGTGCCAGCAGCTTAGTTATACTAGCGGGAACAGATACGCAGTATTTT.

This clonotype appeared a single time. The J gene is TRBJ2-1, the V gene TRBV11-2; 7 bases are shared with TRBD2. This CDR3 contains 15 residues. V shed 3 bases, J shed 4 bases, and the junction held 6 bases outside the gene matches. Germline CDR1 SGHAT, CDR2 FQNNGV. CDR3 loop: CASSLVAGAYNEQFF. CDR3 nucleotide sequence: TGTGCCAGCAGCTTGGTAGCGGGCGCTTACAATGAGCAGTTCTTC.